This T cell receptor (beta chain) was observed in a study of blood T cell repertoires in COVID-19. Clones were read by immunoSEQ multiplex PCR, and TCRdb kept only the in-frame ones, dropping some. The profile shows about 63,000 clones, approximately 80% of them singletons. Sequenced sample: PBMCs or T cells enriched from blood (not recorded which). The TCR sequence derives from a woman aged 40 to 49 with acute COVID-19.

Written as DNA, the CDR3 is TGTGCCAGCAGTGCAGGGTTGTCGGGTAATTCACCCCTCCACTTT. Translating gives CASSAGLSGNSPLHF. This chain connects TRBV3-1 (or the pseudogene TRBV3-2) to TRBJ1-6; perhaps TRBD1 as D (5 bases). Germline V gene data show CDR1 as LGHDT and CDR2 as YNNKEL (reference sequence). The CDR3 is 15 amino acids. Trimming pared 6 bases from V and 6 bases from J, leaving 15 bases between.